The sequence of this T cell receptor beta chain was determined in a study of cytomegalovirus exposure and HLA in healthy donors. Across the whole study: Sequencing of about 200 million T cells in an earlier analysis found 100 million or so unique TCR beta sequences. Study results and caveats: The authors later found HLA-associated TCR beta chains more clonally expanded than equally common others. Earlier findings revealed that most TCR beta V segments proved productive either about 90% or about 30% of the time.

The CDR3 has 15 amino acids. Germline V CDR1 and CDR2: LNHDA, SQIVND (reference sequence). V lost 0 bases and J 5 bases, leaving 10 bases between the germline ends. About this clone: Its antigen remains unidentified.

Amplification used 60 Vbeta primers and 13 Jbeta primers. Data came from immunoSEQ multiplex PCR; TCRdb stores just in-frame clones and leaves some out. This repertoire includes over 120,000 clones. Sequences were obtained from PBMCs. The chain joins TRBV19 to TRBJ2-2; D possibly corresponds to TRBD2 (6 bases). The TCR originated in a male donor in good health and CMV-seronegative. The CDR3 coding sequence is TGTGCCAGTAGTATAGATCGCGGGACGACCGGGGAGCTGTTTTTT. Translated: CASSIDRGTTGELFF.